This T cell receptor beta chain was documented in a study of T cells in localized non-small cell lung cancer. Generated by immunoSEQ multiplex PCR, the TCRdb table keeps only in-frame clones and is missing some. The data contain tens of thousands of clones, 81% of them singletons. This CDR3 is built from 15 residues. The V gene's germline CDR1 is KGHSH and CDR2 LQKENI. V was clipped by 6 bases and J by 8 bases, with 19 bases between them. The sample here was peripheral blood mononuclear cells, taken before any cancer treatment. This clonotype originated in a male donor aged 60 or over with stage II lung adenocarcinoma. This chain uses TRBV18 with TRBJ1-4; D is uncertain. CDR3 DNA: TGTGCCAGCTCCCCCCTGAGCGGAGGAAGCGAAAAACTGTTTTTT. It specifies CASSPLSGGSEKLFF.